The 2 T cell receptor beta chains below all came from one sample that was sequenced in a study of cytomegalovirus exposure and HLA in healthy donors. The PCR contained 60 Vbeta and 13 Jbeta primers. Assay used: immunoSEQ multiplex PCR; TCRdb lists only in-frame clones, some missing. The sample totals roughly 120,000 clones. What was sequenced was PBMCs. Receptors originate from a man under 40 in good health and CMV-seronegative.

This CDR3 is CASSLAGVLGEQYF. DNA of the CDR3: TGTGCCAGCAGCTTAGCGGGAGTATTAGGCGAGCAGTACTTC. The rearrangement uses TRBV7-9 and TRBJ2-7; a weak D match, TRBD2 (5 bases). This CDR3 is built from 14 residues. Per the germline V gene, CDR1 is SEHNR and CDR2 is FQNEAQ (reference sequence). The V gene lost 0 bases and the J gene lost 6 bases, with 12 bases spanning the gap.

The DNA for the CDR3 is TGTGCCAGCAGCTTAGTGCAGGATGAGCAGTTCTTC. Residues: CASSLVQDEQFF. The chain carries TRBV7-8 and TRBJ2-1; no clear D gene. Trimming took 1 base from V and 8 from J, leaving 6 bases between them. Germline V lookup: CDR1 SGHVS, CDR2 FQNEAQ. The CDR3 runs 12 residues.